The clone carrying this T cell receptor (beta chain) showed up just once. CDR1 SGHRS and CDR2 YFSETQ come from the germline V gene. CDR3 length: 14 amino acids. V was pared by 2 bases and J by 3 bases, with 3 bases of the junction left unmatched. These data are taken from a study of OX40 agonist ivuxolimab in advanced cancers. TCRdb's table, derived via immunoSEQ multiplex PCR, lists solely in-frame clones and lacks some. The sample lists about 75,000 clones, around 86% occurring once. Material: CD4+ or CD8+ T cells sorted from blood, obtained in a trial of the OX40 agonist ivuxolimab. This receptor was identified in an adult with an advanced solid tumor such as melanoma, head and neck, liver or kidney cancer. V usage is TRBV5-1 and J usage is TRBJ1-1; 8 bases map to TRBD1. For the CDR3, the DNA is TGCGCCAGCAGCTTAATACAGGGGGACACTGAAGCTTTCTTT. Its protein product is CASSLIQGDTEAFF.